The T cell receptor (beta chain) under discussion was sequenced for a study of blood T cell repertoires in COVID-19. At the level of the study: The cDNA or gDNA used as material had been derived from T cells, B-cell-depleted T cells, or PBMCs.

The V gene lost 6 bases and the J gene lost 2 bases, with 4 bases spanning the gap. Germline lookup yields CDR1 LNHDA and CDR2 SQIVND (reference sequence). CDR3 length: 11 residues. Data came from immunoSEQ multiplex PCR; TCRdb stores just in-frame clones and leaves some out. The sample contains over 95,000 clones, more than 65% of which appear only once. V and J are TRBV19 and TRBJ2-5; D is undetermined. This clonotype originated in a man aged 45-60 years with acute or convalescent COVID-19. The specimen was peripheral blood. CDR3 DNA: TGTGCCAGTAGCCTTCAAGAGACCCAGTACTTC. Translated, it gives CASSLQETQYF.